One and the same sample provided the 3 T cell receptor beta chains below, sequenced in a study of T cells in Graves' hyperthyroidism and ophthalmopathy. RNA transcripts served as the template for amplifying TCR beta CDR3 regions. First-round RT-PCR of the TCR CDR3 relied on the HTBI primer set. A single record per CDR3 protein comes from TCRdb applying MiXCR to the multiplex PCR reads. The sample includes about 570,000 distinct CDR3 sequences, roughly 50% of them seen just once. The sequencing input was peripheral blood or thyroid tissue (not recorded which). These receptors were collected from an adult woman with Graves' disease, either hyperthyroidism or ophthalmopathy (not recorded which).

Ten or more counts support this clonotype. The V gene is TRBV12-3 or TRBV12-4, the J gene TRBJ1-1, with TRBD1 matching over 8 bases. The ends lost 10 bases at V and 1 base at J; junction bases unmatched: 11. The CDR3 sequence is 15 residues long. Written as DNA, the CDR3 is TGTGCCAACAGCGTGGGGGGACAGGCGAACACTGAAGCTTTCTTT. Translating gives CANSVGGQANTEAFF.

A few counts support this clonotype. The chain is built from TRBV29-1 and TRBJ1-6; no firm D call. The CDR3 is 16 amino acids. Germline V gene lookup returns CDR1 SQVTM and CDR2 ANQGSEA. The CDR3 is CIVSDRVDYYNSPLHF. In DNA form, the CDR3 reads TGCATTGTCAGTGATAGAGTCGATTATTACAATTCACCCCTCCACTTT.

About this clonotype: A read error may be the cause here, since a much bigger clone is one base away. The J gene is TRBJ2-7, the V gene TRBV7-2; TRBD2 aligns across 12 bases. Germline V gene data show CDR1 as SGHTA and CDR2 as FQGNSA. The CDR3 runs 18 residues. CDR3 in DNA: TGTGCCAGCAGCTTATCACGGGTGAGACTAGCGGGAGTCTACGAGCAGTGCTTC. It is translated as CASSLSRVRLAGVYEQCF.